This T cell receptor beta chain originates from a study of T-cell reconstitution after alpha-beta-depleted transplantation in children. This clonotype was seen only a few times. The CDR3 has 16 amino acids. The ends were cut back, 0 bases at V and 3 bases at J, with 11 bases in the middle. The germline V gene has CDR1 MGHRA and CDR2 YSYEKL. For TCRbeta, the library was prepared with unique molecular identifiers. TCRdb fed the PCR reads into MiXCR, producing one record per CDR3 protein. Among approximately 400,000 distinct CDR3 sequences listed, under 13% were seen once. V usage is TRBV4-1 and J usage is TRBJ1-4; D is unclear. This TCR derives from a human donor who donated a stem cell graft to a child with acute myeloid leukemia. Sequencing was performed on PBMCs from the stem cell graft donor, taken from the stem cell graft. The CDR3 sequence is CASSQDGGLPNEKLFF. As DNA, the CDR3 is TGCGCCAGCAGCCAAGATGGTGGGCTACCTAATGAAAAACTGTTTTTT.